The rows below give T cell receptor beta chains drawn from one sample of a study of T cell changes during pregnancy in multiple sclerosis. Sequenced by immunoSEQ multiplex PCR; TCRdb stores in-frame clones only, minus some. The sample has around 40,000 clones, 90% seen once; the top ten hold over 0.45%. The specimen comprised CD4+ T cells from peripheral blood mononuclear cells, sampled in the first trimester of pregnancy. These receptors originate from a female donor in good health, enrolled as a control in a pregnancy study. The CDR3 runs from the conserved cysteine through the conserved F or W. Each record gives: clone size, D gene, CDR3 length, J gene, V gene, CDR3 DNA, CDR3 protein. The D gene is left open where the match is weak. Clone size is given for some rows only: seen once, a few or many times, or a class if the clone is expanded.

clone size: .
D gene: .
CDR3 length: 15
J gene: TRBJ2-2
V gene: TRBV6-6
CDR3 DNA: TGTGCCAGCAGTACCTGGACACGAAACACCGGGGAGCTGTTTTTT
CDR3 protein: CASSTWTRNTGELFF

clone size: .
D gene: TRBD1
CDR3 length: 13
J gene: TRBJ1-1
V gene: TRBV7-9
CDR3 DNA: TGTGCCAGCAGCCCCACCCTTACAGGGGTCCGGGACTTT
CDR3 protein: CASSPTLTGVRDF

clone size: .
D gene: .
CDR3 length: 14
J gene: TRBJ1-3
V gene: TRBV28
CDR3 DNA: TGTGCCAGCACCCAGGGTGGGTCTGGAAACACCATATATTTT
CDR3 protein: CASTQGGSGNTIYF

clone size: .
D gene: TRBD2
CDR3 length: 15
J gene: TRBJ2-1
V gene: TRBV14
CDR3 DNA: TGTGCCAGCAGCCACTCACTAGCGGGGTGGTATGAGCAGTTCTTC
CDR3 protein: CASSHSLAGWYEQFF

clone size: .
D gene: .
CDR3 length: 14
J gene: TRBJ1-1
V gene: TRBV27
CDR3 DNA: TGTGCCAGCAGTGGCCTACAGGGACACACTGAAGCTTTCTTT
CDR3 protein: CASSGLQGHTEAFF

clone size: .
D gene: TRBD1
CDR3 length: 17
J gene: TRBJ1-4
V gene: TRBV5-1
CDR3 DNA: TGCGCCAGCAGCTTGGCCTTCGCCGGGACAGGGTTTGAAAAACTGTTTTTT
CDR3 protein: CASSLAFAGTGFEKLFF

clone size: .
D gene: .
CDR3 length: 15
J gene: TRBJ1-5
V gene: TRBV6-5
CDR3 DNA: TGTGCCAGCAGTTACTCGCTTGGTCAGAATCAGCCCCAGCATTTT
CDR3 protein: CASSYSLGQNQPQHF

clone size: .
D gene: .
CDR3 length: 14
J gene: TRBJ1-5
V gene: TRBV7-9
CDR3 DNA: TGTGCCAGCAGCTTAGACAGTGGCAATCAGCCCCAGCATTTT
CDR3 protein: CASSLDSGNQPQHF

clone size: .
D gene: .
CDR3 length: 15
J gene: TRBJ2-2
V gene: TRBV5-5
CDR3 DNA: TGTGCCAGCAGCATGCCTTGGACTCTAACCGGGGAGCTGTTTTTT
CDR3 protein: CASSMPWTLTGELFF

clone size: .
D gene: TRBD1
CDR3 length: 15
J gene: TRBJ2-3
V gene: TRBV19
CDR3 DNA: TGTGCCAGTATGTCCCAGGACAGGCGCACAGATACGCAGTATTTT
CDR3 protein: CASMSQDRRTDTQYF

clone size: once
D gene: TRBD2
CDR3 length: 17
J gene: TRBJ2-3
V gene: TRBV4-2
CDR3 DNA: TGTGCCAGCAGCCATAACAGCGGGGGGGCCCTCACAGATACGCAGTATTTT
CDR3 protein: CASSHNSGGALTDTQYF

clone size: .
D gene: .
CDR3 length: 15
J gene: TRBJ2-7
V gene: TRBV19
CDR3 DNA: TGTGCCAGTTCCCATCCCCAGACAGCAGCCTACGAGCAGTACTTC
CDR3 protein: CASSHPQTAAYEQYF

clone size: .
D gene: .
CDR3 length: 15
J gene: TRBJ1-2
V gene: TRBV18
CDR3 DNA: TGTGCCAGCTCACCAGATATAGACACAGGAAGAGGCTACACCTTC
CDR3 protein: CASSPDIDTGRGYTF

clone size: .
D gene: .
CDR3 length: 16
J gene: TRBJ2-1
V gene: TRBV4-2
CDR3 DNA: TGTGCCAGCAGCCAAGATGGGGGGGCGTCCTACAATGAGCAGTTCTTC
CDR3 protein: CASSQDGGASYNEQFF

clone size: .
D gene: .
CDR3 length: 18
J gene: TRBJ1-5
V gene: TRBV7-2
CDR3 DNA: TGTGCCAGCAGCCTCAGGTTCTCCGGGACACTTAGCAATCAGCCCCAGCATTTT
CDR3 protein: CASSLRFSGTLSNQPQHF

clone size: few
D gene: TRBD1
CDR3 length: 14
J gene: TRBJ1-6
V gene: TRBV11-1
CDR3 DNA: TGTGCCAGCACCGTGACAGGGGTTAATTCACCCCTCCACTTT
CDR3 protein: CASTVTGVNSPLHF

clone size: .
D gene: .
CDR3 length: 18
J gene: TRBJ1-2
V gene: TRBV14
CDR3 DNA: TGTGCCAGCAGCCAAGATGGGGGGAGAGAGAGAGTTCTTCGAGGCTACACCTTC
CDR3 protein: CASSQDGGRERVLRGYTF

clone size: .
D gene: .
CDR3 length: 16
J gene: TRBJ2-4
V gene: TRBV4-2
CDR3 DNA: TGTGCCAGCAGCCAAGAGTTGGCAGGCTGGGGGCACATTCAGTACTTC
CDR3 protein: CASSQELAGWGHIQYF

clone size: once
D gene: .
CDR3 length: 16
J gene: TRBJ1-2
V gene: TRBV5-1
CDR3 DNA: TGCGCCAGCAGCTTGGGGCAGGGGTTCTCGAACTATGGCTACACCTTC
CDR3 protein: CASSLGQGFSNYGYTF

clone size: once
D gene: .
CDR3 length: 14
J gene: TRBJ1-2
V gene: TRBV28
CDR3 DNA: TGTGCCAGCAGTCTACCGGGACAACTTTATGGCTACACCTTC
CDR3 protein: CASSLPGQLYGYTF

clone size: .
D gene: .
CDR3 length: 14
J gene: TRBJ2-7
V gene: TRBV4-3
CDR3 DNA: TGCGCCAGCAGCCAAGTAACAGGGTCCTACGAGCAGTACTTC
CDR3 protein: CASSQVTGSYEQYF

clone size: once
D gene: TRBD2
CDR3 length: 16
J gene: TRBJ2-5
V gene: TRBV9
CDR3 DNA: TGTGCCAGCAGCGCCGGGACTAGCGGGGGGCAAGAGACCCAGTACTTC
CDR3 protein: CASSAGTSGGQETQYF

clone size: .
D gene: .
CDR3 length: 13
J gene: TRBJ2-7
V gene: TRBV6-1
CDR3 DNA: TGTGCCAGCAGTCGGGAAAGCTCCTACGAGCAGTACTTC
CDR3 protein: CASSRESSYEQYF

clone size: once
D gene: TRBD1
CDR3 length: 16
J gene: TRBJ2-5
V gene: TRBV5-1
CDR3 DNA: TGCGCCAGCAGCTTCACAGCGACCGGGACAGGGAAGACCCAGTACTTC
CDR3 protein: CASSFTATGTGKTQYF

clone size: .
D gene: TRBD2
CDR3 length: 16
J gene: TRBJ2-1
V gene: TRBV9
CDR3 DNA: TGTGCCAGCAGCCCACGACTAGCGGGGCCATACAATGAGCAGTTCTTC
CDR3 protein: CASSPRLAGPYNEQFF

clone size: few
D gene: TRBD1
CDR3 length: 13
J gene: TRBJ1-2
V gene: TRBV27
CDR3 DNA: TGTGCCAGCAGGGACGGACAGGGCTATGGCTACACCTTC
CDR3 protein: CASRDGQGYGYTF

clone size: .
D gene: .
CDR3 length: 12
J gene: TRBJ1-2
V gene: TRBV19
CDR3 DNA: TGTGCCAGTAGTTGGTCCCTATATGGCTACACCTTC
CDR3 protein: CASSWSLYGYTF

clone size: once
D gene: .
CDR3 length: 14
J gene: TRBJ2-1
V gene: TRBV28
CDR3 DNA: TGTGCCAGCAGTTCAGGGGCTAGAGGCAATGAGCAGTTCTTC
CDR3 protein: CASSSGARGNEQFF

clone size: .
D gene: .
CDR3 length: 14
J gene: TRBJ1-6
V gene: TRBV7-2
CDR3 DNA: TGTGCCAGCAGCCTAATACAGGGTCACTCACCCCTCCACTTT
CDR3 protein: CASSLIQGHSPLHF